This T cell receptor beta chain was profiled in a study of T cells in Graves' hyperthyroidism and ophthalmopathy. Study context: Initial diagnosis, before any treatment, was when peripheral blood was collected. Notes on the study in general: Ophthalmopathy was model-predicted a median roughly 6.5 months pre-onset.

This clonotype was recorded many times. The antigen is unknown. Disease duration under 2 months; hyperthyroidism patients were aged 18 to 65. Researchers took RNA transcripts and amplified the TCR beta CDR3 regions from them. TCR CDR3 underwent first-round RT-PCR with the HTBI primer set. TCRdb ran MiXCR on the multiplex PCR reads and lists one entry per CDR3 protein. The sample contains more than 300,000 distinct CDR3 sequences, roughly an eighth of which appear only once. Germline CDR1 SGHNT, CDR2 YENEEA. Trimming took off 3 bases at V and 5 bases at J, with 5 bases between the two ends. The CDR3 has 12 residues.

V usage is TRBV11-3 and J usage is TRBJ2-1; D gene uncertain. Sequenced input: blood. This clonotype was sampled from a woman between 18 and 29 years old with Graves' hyperthyroidism. The CDR3, as DNA: TGTGCCAGCAGCTTGGAAGACAATGAGCAGTTCTTC. Translating gives CASSLEDNEQFF.